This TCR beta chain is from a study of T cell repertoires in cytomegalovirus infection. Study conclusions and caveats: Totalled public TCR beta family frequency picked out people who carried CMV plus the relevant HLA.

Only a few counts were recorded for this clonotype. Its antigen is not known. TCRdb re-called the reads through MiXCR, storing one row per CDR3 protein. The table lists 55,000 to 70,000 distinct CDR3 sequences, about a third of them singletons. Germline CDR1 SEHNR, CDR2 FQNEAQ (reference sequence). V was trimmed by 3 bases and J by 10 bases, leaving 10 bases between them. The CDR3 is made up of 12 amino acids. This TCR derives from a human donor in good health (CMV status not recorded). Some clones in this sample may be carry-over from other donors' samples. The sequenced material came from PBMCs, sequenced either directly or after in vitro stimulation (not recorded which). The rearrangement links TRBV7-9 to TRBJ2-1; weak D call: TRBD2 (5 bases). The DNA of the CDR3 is TGTGCCAGCAGCTTCACTAGGTACGAGCAGTTCTTC. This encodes CASSFTRYEQFF.